This T cell receptor (beta chain) derives from a study of cytomegalovirus exposure and HLA in healthy donors. General study findings and limits: Rarity marked most TCR sequences, yet some public TCRs occurred in many donors. Cytomegalovirus status was reportedly diagnosed by the classifier with high sensitivity and specificity.

This clone was observed a single time. What it recognizes is unknown. This CDR3 is built from 16 residues. V was pared by 0 bases and J by 4 bases, with 5 bases of the junction left unmatched. Germline V gives CDR1 MNHEY, CDR2 SVGAGI. It was with 60 Vbeta and 13 Jbeta primers that the PCR ran. This table comes from immunoSEQ multiplex PCR, and its TCRdb copy is limited to in-frame clones, with some not included. The sample holds roughly 120,000 clones, 81% seen once. The sample consisted of PBMCs. The genes are TRBV6-5 and TRBJ2-7, with TRBD2 identical over 11 bases. This receptor was obtained from a woman aged 25 to 39 in good health and CMV-seronegative. In DNA, the CDR3 is TGTGCCAGCAGTTACTCCCAACTAGCGGGAGTTTACGAGCAGTACTTC. As protein: CASSYSQLAGVYEQYF.